What follows are 14 T cell receptor beta chains derived from one specimen sequenced in a study of blood T cell repertoires in COVID-19. The assay was immunoSEQ multiplex PCR, and TCRdb's table has in-frame clones only and misses some. The data contain under 200,000 clones, about 86% of them singletons. Sequencing was carried out using PBMCs or T cells enriched from blood (not recorded which). All receptors come from a middle-aged woman in a cohort exposed to, infected with or recovered from COVID-19 (not recorded which).

This clone was picked up one time. In DNA, the CDR3 is TGTGCCAGCAGCCAAGAAAGCCTACCGAGTGAAAAACTGTTTTTT. This sequence encodes CASSQESLPSEKLFF. V and J are TRBV3-1 (or the pseudogene TRBV3-2) and TRBJ1-4, with D unresolved. The CDR3 is made up of 15 amino acids. Germline lookup yields CDR1 LGHDT and CDR2 YNNKEL (reference sequence). The ends were cut back, 0 bases at V and 7 bases at J, with 12 bases in the middle.

The chain couples TRBV1 to TRBJ2-1; the listed D gene, TRBD2, was not tested against the DNA. TRBV1 corresponds to a pseudogene. This CDR3 comprises 16 residues. The CDR3: CTSSQDRASATNEQFF. Written as DNA, the CDR3 is TGCACCAGCAGCCAAGATCGGGCTAGCGCTACTAATGAGCAGTTCTTC.

The V call is TRBV2, the J call TRBJ2-7; TRBD2 is a possible D gene (6 bases). The CDR3 spans 13 residues. Trimming removed 10 bases from V and 0 bases from J, with 13 bases in between. CDR1 is SNHLY, CDR2 FYNNEI, per germline. The CDR3 loop reads CAIFGTASYEQYF. CDR3 in DNA: TGTGCCATCTTCGGGACTGCCTCCTACGAGCAGTACTTC.

The CDR3 DNA follows: TGTGCCAGCAGCCCCCCCGGCGGAAGCTCCTACAATGAGCAGTTCTTC. Amino acid sequence: CASSPPGGSSYNEQFF. The chain has TRBV11-2 and TRBJ2-1; D call uncertain. Trimming cost V 5 bases and J 0 bases, with 14 bases left between them. CDR1 is SGHAT and CDR2 is FQNNGV in the germline V gene. CDR3 length equals 16 residues.

This chain links TRBV29-1 with TRBJ1-5; maybe TRBD1 (6 bases). This CDR3 spans 9 amino acids. Deletions cut 7 bases from V and 9 bases from J, with 7 bases between. From germline, CDR1 is SQVTM and CDR2 ANQGSEA. This CDR3 is CSAGVPQHF. The CDR3 DNA sequence: TGCAGCGCAGGGGTGCCCCAGCATTTT.

This chain connects TRBV28 to TRBJ1-1; 8 positions agree with TRBD1. The CDR3 covers 14 residues. After removal of 5 bases from V and 4 bases from J, the junction contained 6 bases not matched to a gene. Germline values: CDR1 MDHEN, CDR2 SYDVKM. The CDR3 nucleotides are TGTGCCAGCAGTAGACAGGGGCTGGGCACTGAAGCTTTCTTT. It is translated as CASSRQGLGTEAFF.

The J gene is TRBJ1-5, the V gene TRBV27, with no clear D. The CDR3 is 15 amino acids. Trimming left V 6 bases short and J 3 bases short, with 15 bases between. Germline lookup yields CDR1 MNHEY and CDR2 SMNVEV (reference sequence). CDR3 coding DNA: TGTGCCAGCAGGCCTAAGTCTAACCTCAATCAGCCCCAGCATTTT. This encodes CASRPKSNLNQPQHF.

The J gene is TRBJ2-3, the V gene TRBV4-2; 10 nucleotides agree with TRBD2. The CDR3 covers 17 residues. Germline assignment: CDR1 LGHNA and CDR2 YNFKEQ. V gave up 1 base and J gave up 3 bases; unmatched junction bases: 7. DNA for the CDR3: TGTGCCAGCAGCCAAGTGAGGAGCGGGGGGGCGACAGATACGCAGTATTTT. Protein sequence: CASSQVRSGGATDTQYF.

The CDR3 DNA sequence: TGTGCCAGCAGGCGGACAGATACGCAGTATTTT. It specifies CASRRTDTQYF. The chain joins TRBV27 to TRBJ2-3; D is unresolved. CDR1 is MNHEY, CDR2 SMNVEV, per germline (reference sequence). The V and J ends lost 6 bases and 3 bases respectively, with 4 bases between them. This CDR3 region has 11 residues.

The V gene is TRBV18, the J gene TRBJ1-5; the match to TRBD1 covers 11 bases. CDR1 KGHSH and CDR2 LQKENI come from the germline V gene. With V trimmed by 3 bases and J by 7 bases, 5 bases remained unmatched. The CDR3 spans 15 residues. The CDR3 region has the DNA TGTGCCAGCTCACCCGGACAGGGGGCCGGACAGCCCCAGCATTTT. Its translation: CASSPGQGAGQPQHF.

The J gene is TRBJ2-1, the V gene TRBV19; D is possibly TRBD2 (6 bases). The CDR3 length is 13 residues. V lost 3 bases and J 10 bases, leaving 13 bases between the germline ends. CDR1 and CDR2 from the germline V gene are LNHDA and SQIVND (reference sequence). In DNA form, the CDR3 reads TGTGCCAGTAGTATCGCGGGCGGGGCGGAGCAGTTCTTC. Its translation is CASSIAGGAEQFF.

The chain links TRBV5-1 to TRBJ1-1; TRBD1 matches at 8 bases. This CDR3 has 12 amino acids. V trimming: 4 bases; J trimming: 6 bases; junction bases outside the gene matches: 2. CDR1 and CDR2 from the germline V gene are SGHRS and YFSETQ. The CDR3 protein is CASSLTGAEAFF. The CDR3 DNA follows: TGCGCCAGCAGCCTGACAGGGGCTGAAGCTTTCTTT. The variable domain in full, completed from reference TRBV5-1 and TRBJ1-1, reads KAGVTQTPRYLIKTRGQQVTLSCSPISGHRSVSWYQQTPGQGLQFLFEYFSETQRNKGNFPGRFSGRQFSNSRSEMNVSTLELGDSALYLCASSLTGAEAFFGQGTRLTVV.

Ten or more counts support this clone. The rearrangement links TRBV7-6 to TRBJ2-5; TRBD2 matches 9 bases. The CDR3 length is 16 residues. The V segment lost 4 bases and the J segment 1 base; nucleotides outside the gene matches: 7. Germline assignment: CDR1 SGHVS and CDR2 FNYEAQ. Written as DNA, the CDR3 is TGTGCCAGCAGCTCCGGTAGGCGGGAGGGCCAAGAGACCCAGTACTTC. Encoded protein: CASSSGRREGQETQYF. The whole variable domain, filled in from reference TRBV7-6 and TRBJ2-5, reads GAGVSQSPRYKVTKRGQDVALRCDPISGHVSLYWYRQALGQGPEFLTYFNYEAQQDKSGLPNDRFSAERPEGSISTLTIQRTEQRDSAMYRCASSSGRREGQETQYFGPGTRLLVL.

V is TRBV19 and J is TRBJ1-2; D remains ambiguous. Trimming took off 5 bases at V and 2 bases at J, with 6 bases between the two ends. The CDR3 is made up of 12 amino acids. Germline lookup yields CDR1 LNHDA and CDR2 SQIVND (reference sequence). CDR3 coding DNA: TGTGCCAGTAGTCCGGGGAACTATGGCTACACCTTC. Translating gives CASSPGNYGYTF.